Sequencing of this T cell receptor beta chain was carried out in a study of shared clonotypes between healthy human individuals. Sequencing was performed with immunoSEQ multiplex PCR; in TCRdb, only in-frame clones are kept and a portion is missing. The table has 2.3 million or so clones, more than 85% seen once; the top ten hold 0.39%. This CDR3 has 14 residues. V was pared by 0 bases and J by 5 bases, with 11 bases between. Germline values: CDR1 SGHRS, CDR2 YFSETQ. The sample holds a few counts of this clone. The V and J genes are TRBV5-1 and TRBJ1-1; D remains ambiguous. The TCR comes from a young man in good health. Some clones in this sample may be carry-over from other donors' samples. Source material: naive CD4+ T cells from PBMCs. Subset: CD45RA+ positively selected. DNA for the CDR3: TGCGCCAGCAGCTTGGCCGTGGAATCGACTGAAGCTTTCTTT. This gives the protein CASSLAVESTEAFF.